This TCR beta chain comes out of a study of response to subunit inactivated influenza vaccine. Findings of the study overall: T cells newly recruited by each seasonal influenza vaccination are few, the authors suggested.

The CDR3 has 16 residues. Germline-derived CDR1 and CDR2 are SGHAT and FQNNGV. V was clipped by 6 bases and J by 1 base; unmatched bases: 10. Remarks on this clonotype: The antigen is not known.

MiXCR, applied by TCRdb to the RT-PCR reads, yields one record per CDR3 protein. In the table there are 700,000 to 800,000 distinct CDR3 sequences, less than 20% of which are singletons. The chain carries TRBV11-2 and TRBJ2-3, with TRBD1 matching over 7 bases. The material was PBMCs from blood, obtained about 5 days after vaccination. This clonotype originated in a man aged 45 to 65 who received an inactivated influenza vaccine. The CDR3 DNA follows: TGTGCCAGCAGGTCCTTGAAGGGACAGCGCACAGATACGCAGTATTTT. This codes for CASRSLKGQRTDTQYF.